This T cell receptor beta chain stems from a study of T cell repertoires in cytomegalovirus infection. Study-level background: Based on public TCR beta signatures, there were indications of CMV infection and of a matching HLA type. Findings and caveats of the study: The cumulative frequency of public TCR beta families identified carriers of CMV plus the relevant HLA.

As for this clonotype: Its antigen is as yet unknown.

TCRdb re-analysed the reads in MiXCR, keeping a single row per CDR3 protein. The sample has around 200,000 distinct CDR3 sequences, approximately 18% seen once. The receptor was isolated from a human donor in good health (CMV status not recorded). Some clones in this sample may be carry-over from other donors' samples. Sample: CD8+ T cells from PBMCs.

The CDR3 reads CASSFVATTNEQYF. The CDR3 region has the DNA TGTGCCAGCAGTTTCGTCGCGACTACCAACGAGCAGTACTTC. The chain has TRBV12-3 or TRBV12-4 and TRBJ2-7; D is possibly TRBD2 (5 bases). Between the trimmed V and J ends, which lost 3 bases and 5 bases, there was a span of 14 bases. CDR3 length equals 14 residues.